This entry lists 9 T cell receptor beta chains sequenced from one sample in a study of early stage breast cancer tumors. Profiling relied on immunoSEQ multiplex PCR, and the TCRdb table lists in-frame clones only, not all of them. The data hold approximately 17,000 clones, with approximately 82% observed a single time. The sample consisted of blood. The receptor source for this set is a person aged 70 to 79 with breast cancer.

This clone occurred once. This chain links TRBV6-5 with TRBJ2-5; a possible D gene is TRBD2 (6 bases). This CDR3 has 15 amino acids. Germline V gene sequence: CDR1 MNHEY, CDR2 SVGAGI. V was clipped by 0 bases and J by 2 bases, with 10 bases between them. The CDR3 bases are TGTGCCAGCAGTTACTCTGCGGGGTGGCAAGAGACCCAGTACTTC. This sequence encodes CASSYSAGWQETQYF.

This chain joins TRBV5-1 and TRBJ1-2, with 7 bases fitting TRBD1. From germline, CDR1 is SGHRS and CDR2 YFSETQ. This CDR3 contains 13 residues. V lost 0 bases to trimming and J lost 8 bases; unmatched junction nucleotides: 4. This CDR3 is CASSLGQGQGYTF. Here the CDR3 DNA reads TGCGCCAGCAGCTTGGGACAGGGTCAGGGCTACACCTTC.

This clone was picked up a small number of times. The chain has TRBV5-4 and TRBJ2-7, with 10 positions matching TRBD1. Germline V lookup: CDR1 SGHNT, CDR2 YYREEE (reference sequence). With 0 bases clipped from V and 2 bases from J, the junction kept 2 bases outside the gene matches. The CDR3 loop spans 15 amino acids. CDR3 sequence reads: CASSLAGTGAYEQYF. DNA of the CDR3: TGTGCCAGCAGCTTGGCCGGGACAGGGGCCTACGAGCAGTACTTC.

The chain recombines TRBV18 with TRBJ1-1, with D possibly matching TRBD1 (5 bases). The CDR3 loop spans 13 amino acids. Germline V gives CDR1 KGHSH, CDR2 LQKENI. The DNA of the CDR3 is TGTGCTCCAGCGAGAGTAAGGGGCACTGAAGCTTTCTTT. This gives the protein CAPARVRGTEAFF.

The V call is TRBV27, the J call TRBJ2-5, with TRBD2 identical over 8 bases. There are 15 residues in the CDR3. The V gene's germline CDR1 is MNHEY and CDR2 SMNVEV (reference sequence). V trimming: 6 bases; J trimming: 5 bases; junction bases outside the gene matches: 11. The CDR3 DNA sequence: TGTGCCAGCAGCCGCGGGGGGAGCTTGAAGGAGACCCAGTACTTC. Translation: CASSRGGSLKETQYF.

V is TRBV30 and J is TRBJ2-5; TRBD2 agrees at 9 bases. This CDR3 spans 14 amino acids. Germline CDR1 and CDR2: GTSNPN and SVGIG (reference sequence). J lost 5 bases, V lost 4 bases, and 8 bases had no gene match. The CDR3 reads CAWNPAGGRETQYF. The CDR3 DNA is TGTGCCTGGAATCCCGCGGGGGGGCGGGAGACCCAGTACTTC. The full variable domain, in which reference TRBV30 and TRBJ2-5 provide the parts outside the CDR3, is SQTIHQWPATLVQPVGSPLSLECTVEGTSNPNLYWYRQAAGRGLQLLFYSVGIGQISSEVPQNLSASRPQDRQFILSSKKLLLSDSGFYLCAWNPAGGRETQYFGPGTRLLVL.

Here the CDR3 DNA reads TGCGCCAGCAGCTTGGTATCCAGATCGAACACTGAAGCTTTCTTT. This encodes CASSLVSRSNTEAFF. The chain joins TRBV5-1 to TRBJ1-1; D not resolved. V shed 0 bases and J shed 1 base, with 10 bases lying between them. Germline V gives CDR1 SGHRS, CDR2 YFSETQ. This CDR3 has 15 residues.

This chain links TRBV7-6 with TRBJ2-5; 8 bases are shared with TRBD1. J was trimmed by 5 bases and V by 5 bases; bases with no gene match: 10. CDR1 is SGHVS and CDR2 is FNYEAQ in the germline V gene. This CDR3 has 15 residues. The CDR3 is CASSRGQGLGETQYF. The CDR3 DNA reads TGTGCCAGCAGCCGAGGACAGGGACTTGGCGAGACCCAGTACTTC.

The chain carries TRBV5-1 and TRBJ1-5; TRBD1 is a possible D gene (5 bases). This CDR3 contains 14 residues. Germline V CDR1 and CDR2: SGHRS, YFSETQ. Deletions cut 4 bases from V and 4 bases from J, with 12 bases between. CDR3 sequence: CASSASGGNQPQHF. In DNA form, the CDR3 reads TGCGCCAGCAGCGCCTCGGGGGGGAATCAGCCCCAGCATTTT.